This TCR beta chain was found in a study of control samples from healthy donors and cancer patients. This CDR3 contains 15 residues. Germline values: CDR1 MDHEN, CDR2 SYDVKM. V was clipped by 4 bases and J by 0 bases; unmatched bases: 5. Clones were sequenced by immunoSEQ multiplex PCR, and TCRdb holds only the in-frame ones, with some missing. The table records more than 95,000 clones, around 89% of them present only once. The clonotype originates from a woman between 50 and 59 years old with colorectal cancer. The sample taken for sequencing was PBMCs. The chain uses TRBV28 and TRBJ2-5; 7 nucleotides match TRBD2. CDR3 sequence (DNA): TGTGCCAGCAGTTCAGTAAGCGGGGACCAAGAGACCCAGTACTTC. Protein sequence: CASSSVSGDQETQYF.